A selection of T cell receptor beta chains follows, all from one sample in a study of shared T cell receptors in the human thymus. Only in-frame clones appear in the TCRdb table, and some are missing; sequencing was by immunoSEQ multiplex PCR. Among hundreds of thousands of clones listed, roughly 86% were seen once. This sample was shared with a second study, whose subject was human thymus T cells.

The sequenced sample consisted of thymocytes. The origin of the receptors is a boy in the first two years of life with a congenital heart defect. CDR3s include the opening cysteine and the closing phenylalanine or tryptophan. Each record gives: V gene, J gene, D gene, CDR3 length, clone size, CDR3 protein, CDR3 DNA. A D gene is named only where the DNA matches it firmly. Clone size is shown for a subset of rows, as once, few, many or a class of expanded clone.

>TRBV15|TRBJ1-2|TRBD1|17|-
CATSRASFTGVGYGYTF
TGTGCCACCAGCAGGGCATCCTTCACAGGGGTGGGCTATGGCTACACCTTC
>TRBV2|TRBJ2-2|-|14|-
CASSEVAGTGELFF
TGTGCCAGCAGTGAGGTGGCGGGAACCGGGGAGCTGTTTTTT
>TRBV10-3|TRBJ2-7|-|14|-
CAARPTGNSYEQYF
TGTGCCGCAAGGCCTACAGGGAATTCCTACGAGCAGTACTTC
>TRBV2|TRBJ1-1|-|13|-
CASSQGKGTEAFF
TGTGCCAGCAGTCAGGGTAAGGGCACTGAAGCTTTCTTT
>TRBV5-6|TRBJ1-4|-|17|-
CASSPGSTFGTNEKLFF
TGTGCCAGCAGCCCGGGAAGTACCTTTGGAACTAATGAAAAACTGTTTTTT
>TRBV2|TRBJ2-7|TRBD2|15|-
CASSGGSGNTYEQYF
TGTGCCAGCAGTGGGGGTAGCGGGAATACCTACGAGCAGTACTTC
>TRBV2|TRBJ2-7|-|15|-
CASRGYREKSHEQYF
TGTGCCAGCAGGGGGTACAGGGAAAAGTCCCACGAGCAGTACTTC
>TRBV19|TRBJ1-1|-|15|-
CASSIDTGWNTEAFF
TGTGCCAGTAGTATAGACACAGGGTGGAACACTGAAGCTTTCTTT
>TRBV10-3|TRBJ2-5|TRBD2|15|-
CAISPGVAGKETQYF
TGTGCCATCTCGCCGGGGGTAGCGGGGAAAGAGACCCAGTACTTC
>TRBV5-8|TRBJ2-1|-|15|-
CASSQPLRSGNEQFF
TGTGCCAGCAGCCAACCCCTACGTTCGGGCAATGAGCAGTTCTTC
>TRBV6-8|TRBJ2-7|TRBD2|16|few
CASRAGLAGRVYEQYF
TGTGCCAGCAGGGCAGGACTAGCGGGAAGGGTCTACGAGCAGTACTTC
>TRBV19|TRBJ2-6|TRBD1|17|-
CASSTPRGPSGANVLTF
TGTGCCAGTAGTACCCCCAGGGGGCCATCTGGGGCCAACGTCCTGACTTTC
>TRBV25-1|TRBJ1-1|-|13|-
CASSDNREPEAFF
TGTGCCAGCAGTGACAACCGGGAACCTGAAGCTTTCTTT
>TRBV5-1|TRBJ2-4|-|16|-
CASSLGEFEAKNIQYF
TGCGCCAGCAGCTTGGGAGAATTCGAAGCCAAAAACATTCAGTACTTC
>TRBV6-1|TRBJ2-3|TRBD2|15|few
CASSAGLADTDTQYF
TGTGCCAGCAGCGCCGGACTAGCGGACACAGATACGCAGTATTTT
>TRBV29-1|TRBJ1-1|-|12|once
CSSVGGGDEAFF
TGCAGCTCTGTTGGAGGCGGCGATGAAGCTTTCTTT
>TRBV28|TRBJ1-5|-|16|-
CASSFTGWGEEQPQHF
TGTGCCAGCAGTTTTACAGGGTGGGGTGAAGAACAGCCCCAGCATTTT
>TRBV28|TRBJ2-1|-|12|once
CASSLFLNEQFF
TGTGCCAGCAGTTTATTTCTCAATGAGCAGTTCTTC
>TRBV11-2|TRBJ2-7|-|12|-
CASSLTLHEQYF
TGTGCCAGCAGCTTAACTCTACACGAGCAGTACTTC
>TRBV5-1|TRBJ1-2|TRBD1|16|-
CASSTGDRDKDYGYTF
TGCGCCAGCAGCACCGGGGACAGGGACAAAGACTATGGCTACACCTTC
>TRBV7-3|TRBJ1-2|-|13|-
CASSSPGGYGYTF
TGTGCCAGCAGCTCTCCCGGAGGCTATGGCTACACCTTC
>TRBV4-2|TRBJ1-1|-|16|-
CASSPGGEHRNTEAFF
TGTGCCAGCAGCCCGGGGGGGGAACACAGAAACACTGAAGCTTTCTTT
>TRBV9|TRBJ2-5|TRBD2|17|-
CASSVRGRDFYLETQYF
TGTGCCAGCAGCGTTAGAGGGAGGGACTTCTACTTAGAGACCCAGTACTTC
>TRBV18|TRBJ2-3|-|16|-
CASSPPGLNIGDTQYF
TGTGCCAGCTCACCACCGGGACTCAATATCGGAGATACGCAGTATTTT
>TRBV29-1|TRBJ1-1|TRBD1|12|-
CSAPRTGVEAFF
TGCAGCGCGCCCCGGACAGGCGTTGAAGCTTTCTTT
>TRBV2|TRBJ2-5|TRBD1|16|-
CASSSPGDRGQETQYF
TGTGCCAGCAGTAGTCCCGGGGACAGGGGGCAAGAGACCCAGTACTTC
>TRBV5-1|TRBJ2-3|-|13|-
CASSLLGTDTQYF
TGCGCCAGCAGCCTCCTCGGCACAGATACGCAGTATTTT
>TRBV14|TRBJ2-7|TRBD2|15|-
CASSKLAGGSYEQYF
TGTGCCAGCAGCAAATTAGCGGGGGGATCCTACGAGCAGTACTTC
>TRBV10-3|TRBJ2-7|-|14|-
CATTPRQVRYEQYF
TGTGCCACCACCCCGAGACAGGTACGCTACGAGCAGTACTTC
>TRBV27|TRBJ1-2|-|12|-
CASTLGDSGYTF
TGTGCCAGCACCCTAGGGGACTCTGGCTACACCTTC
>TRBV4-3|TRBJ2-3|-|16|-
CASSQVSGRSTDTQYF
TGCGCCAGCAGCCAAGTCTCGGGTAGGAGCACAGATACGCAGTATTTT
>TRBV30|TRBJ2-3|TRBD2|15|-
CAWDKRGGRTDTQYF
TGTGCCTGGGATAAGCGGGGGGGCCGCACAGATACGCAGTATTTT
>TRBV4-3|TRBJ2-2|TRBD2|15|-
CASSQTSGFTGELFF
TGCGCCAGCAGCCAAACTAGCGGGTTCACCGGGGAGCTGTTTTTT
>TRBV2|TRBJ2-7|TRBD2|15|-
CASIGLAERSYEQYF
TGTGCCAGCATCGGACTAGCGGAACGCTCCTACGAGCAGTACTTC
>TRBV4-3|TRBJ1-5|TRBD1|16|-
CASSQGTGGLGQPQHF
TGCGCCAGCAGCCAAGGCACAGGGGGACTCGGGCAGCCCCAGCATTTT
>TRBV30|TRBJ1-1|TRBD1|14|once
CAWSPGVGGSEAFF
TGTGCCTGGAGTCCCGGAGTAGGGGGCTCTGAAGCTTTCTTT
>TRBV14|TRBJ2-7|TRBD1|14|-
CASSPRQGTYEQYF
TGTGCCAGCAGCCCAAGACAGGGAACCTACGAGCAGTACTTC
>TRBV2|TRBJ2-3|-|15|-
CASSEGLNATDTQYF
TGTGCCAGCAGTGAGGGGCTAAACGCGACAGATACGCAGTATTTT
>TRBV14|TRBJ2-3|-|16|-
CASSQKPRGSTDTQYF
TGTGCCAGCAGCCAGAAGCCGCGGGGCTCCACAGATACGCAGTATTTT
>TRBV19|TRBJ1-1|-|14|-
CASRANRQNTEAFF
TGTGCCAGTAGAGCAAACAGGCAGAACACTGAAGCTTTCTTT
>TRBV18|TRBJ1-2|-|14|once
CASSLQGSNYGYTF
TGTGCCAGCTCACTTCAGGGTTCCAACTATGGCTACACCTTC
>TRBV7-2|TRBJ2-1|-|12|-
CASSKDSNEQFF
TGTGCCAGCAGCAAGGACAGCAATGAGCAGTTCTTC
>TRBV7-2|TRBJ2-7|-|14|-
CASSGQGITYEQYF
TGTGCCAGCAGCGGGCAGGGAATTACCTACGAGCAGTACTTC
>TRBV5-8|TRBJ2-1|-|18|-
CASSFAPGIKSSYNEQFF
TGTGCCAGCAGCTTTGCCCCAGGGATAAAAAGCTCCTACAATGAGCAGTTCTTC
>TRBV2|TRBJ2-1|TRBD2|15|-
CASSSGLAGVNEQFF
TGTGCCAGCAGTTCAGGACTAGCGGGAGTCAATGAGCAGTTCTTC
>TRBV11-3|TRBJ2-7|-|15|-
CASSPPRGCSYEQYF
TGTGCCAGCAGCCCACCCCGGGGGTGCTCCTACGAGCAGTACTTC
>TRBV7-9|TRBJ2-7|-|12|-
CASSRASYEQYF
TGTGCCAGCAGCCGAGCCTCCTACGAGCAGTACTTC
>TRBV2|TRBJ1-2|-|13|-
CASREQQGFGYTF
TGTGCCAGCAGAGAACAACAGGGATTCGGCTACACCTTC
>TRBV7-9|TRBJ2-7|-|18|few
CASSLSLSSYDFSYEQYF
TGTGCCAGCAGCTTATCCCTGAGCAGTTATGACTTTTCCTACGAGCAGTACTTC
>TRBV27|TRBJ2-7|TRBD2|14|-
CASSLDSGGYEQYF
TGTGCCAGCAGTTTGGATAGCGGGGGATACGAGCAGTACTTC
>TRBV12-5|TRBJ2-4|TRBD1|17|-
CASGLKLRDRAKNIQYF
TGTGCTAGTGGTTTGAAACTCCGGGACAGGGCCAAAAACATTCAGTACTTC
>TRBV19|TRBJ2-7|TRBD1|17|-
CASSMGFEGQVPYEQYF
TGTGCCAGTAGTATGGGTTTTGAGGGACAGGTTCCCTACGAGCAGTACTTC
>TRBV4-1|TRBJ2-1|TRBD2|17|-
CASSQDVGGESYNEQFF
TGCGCCAGCAGCCAAGATGTCGGGGGGGAGTCCTACAATGAGCAGTTCTTC